A selection of T cell receptor beta chains follows, all from one sample in a study of blood T cells in healthy people across ages. Each CDR3 protein gets one entry after TCRdb re-called the 5' RACE reads with MiXCR. The table shows some 790,000 distinct CDR3 sequences, with 29% occurring only once. The sample comprised blood. The origin of the receptors is a woman aged 80 or older in good health. Each CDR3 is given with its conserved first and last residue. A D gene is named only where the DNA matches it firmly. The size field is filled for only some rows; it gives once, few, many or a size class.

j_gene: TRBJ2-3; v_gene: TRBV7-2; d_gene: -; abundance: -; CDR3nt: TGTGCCAGCAGCTTAGGTGGGGGGGGGGCCGTGACAGATACGCAGTATTTT; CDR3aa: CASSLGGGGAVTDTQYF
j_gene: TRBJ1-4; v_gene: TRBV7-2; d_gene: -; abundance: few; CDR3nt: TGTGCCAGCAGCGCCCAGAACAAACTGTTTTTT; CDR3aa: CASSAQNKLFF
j_gene: TRBJ2-5; v_gene: TRBV5-1; d_gene: -; abundance: many; CDR3nt: TGCGCCAGCAGCTTGGCCGGCCTTCTAGGTCACCAAGAGACCCAGTACTTC; CDR3aa: CASSLAGLLGHQETQYF
j_gene: TRBJ2-1; v_gene: TRBV18; d_gene: TRBD2; abundance: -; CDR3nt: TGTGCCAGCTCGCTGACTAGCGGGGGATCTGGAACGGCAAATATCAATGAGCAGTTCTTC; CDR3aa: CASSLTSGGSGTANINEQFF
j_gene: TRBJ2-1; v_gene: TRBV6-4; d_gene: TRBD2; abundance: -; CDR3nt: TGTGCCAGCAGAAGGGAGGGACTAGCGACATATGAGCAGTTCTTC; CDR3aa: CASRREGLATYEQFF
j_gene: TRBJ1-2; v_gene: TRBV9; d_gene: -; abundance: many; CDR3nt: TGTGCCAGCAGCGAAACGGACAGAAGCTACTATGGCTACACCTTC; CDR3aa: CASSETDRSYYGYTF
j_gene: TRBJ1-1; v_gene: TRBV7-9; d_gene: -; abundance: few; CDR3nt: TGTGCCAGCAGCTTTCACAGGAGGGACACTGAAGCTTTCTTT; CDR3aa: CASSFHRRDTEAFF
j_gene: TRBJ2-7; v_gene: TRBV21-1; d_gene: -; abundance: many; CDR3nt: TGTGCCAGCAGAAGACAGGGGATCGAGCAGTACTTC; CDR3aa: CASRRQGIEQYF
j_gene: TRBJ1-2; v_gene: TRBV5-4; d_gene: TRBD1; abundance: many; CDR3nt: TGTGCCAGCAGCCCTGCAGGGGGCTCTGGCTATGGCTACACCTTC; CDR3aa: CASSPAGGSGYGYTF
j_gene: TRBJ2-5; v_gene: TRBV20-1; d_gene: -; abundance: -; CDR3nt: TGCAGTGCAAAGGGGCGGGCTAGCTCCTACAATGGGCAGTACTTC; CDR3aa: CSAKGRASSYNGQYF
j_gene: TRBJ2-5; v_gene: TRBV5-4; d_gene: TRBD2; abundance: many; CDR3nt: TGTGCCAGCACTACGGGAGGGAGGGGTCGCCAAGAGACCCAGTACTTC; CDR3aa: CASTTGGRGRQETQYF
j_gene: TRBJ2-5; v_gene: TRBV5-1; d_gene: TRBD1; abundance: -; CDR3nt: TGCGCCAGCAGCTCGAGAGGGACGACAGGGCTTGTCTCCACCCGTGGTCTTGCGTACTTC; CDR3aa: CASSSRGTTGLVSTRGLAYF
j_gene: TRBJ1-6; v_gene: TRBV4-3; d_gene: -; abundance: many; CDR3nt: TGCGCCAGCAGACCGGGACGGACGAATTCACCCCTCCACTTT; CDR3aa: CASRPGRTNSPLHF
j_gene: TRBJ2-3; v_gene: TRBV6-5; d_gene: TRBD2; abundance: few; CDR3nt: TGTGCCAGCAGTTCCCCGGCTAGCGGTTTGTATACGCAGTATTTT; CDR3aa: CASSSPASGLYTQYF
j_gene: TRBJ2-5; v_gene: TRBV12-3/TRBV12-4; d_gene: TRBD1; abundance: many; CDR3nt: TGTGCCAGCAGCCCCCGGGACAGGGGTGAAGAGACCCAGTACTTC; CDR3aa: CASSPRDRGEETQYF
j_gene: TRBJ2-3; v_gene: TRBV20-1; d_gene: -; abundance: many; CDR3nt: TGCAGTGCTAGAGATAACCGGGGAAGCACAGATACGCAGTATTTT; CDR3aa: CSARDNRGSTDTQYF
j_gene: TRBJ2-1; v_gene: TRBV20-1; d_gene: -; abundance: -; CDR3nt: TGCAGTGCTAGAGATGTTCTACTTGCCGATCAGGAGTTCTTC; CDR3aa: CSARDVLLADQEFF
j_gene: TRBJ2-2; v_gene: TRBV11-2; d_gene: TRBD2; abundance: many; CDR3nt: TGTGCCAGCAGCCCACTAGCGGGGGGGCGTCCCGGGGAGCTGTTTTTT; CDR3aa: CASSPLAGGRPGELFF
j_gene: TRBJ1-2; v_gene: TRBV29-1; d_gene: TRBD1; abundance: many; CDR3nt: TGCAGCTACGACAGGGTGTTGGGCTACACCTTC; CDR3aa: CSYDRVLGYTF
j_gene: TRBJ1-5; v_gene: TRBV5-1; d_gene: -; abundance: many; CDR3nt: TGCGCCAGCAGCTTGTCGCAGGATCAGCCCCAGCATTTT; CDR3aa: CASSLSQDQPQHF
j_gene: TRBJ2-3; v_gene: TRBV7-9; d_gene: -; abundance: few; CDR3nt: TGTGCCAGCACAACGACGACGGATGCGCAGTGTTTT; CDR3aa: CASTTTTDAQCF
j_gene: TRBJ1-5; v_gene: TRBV5-5; d_gene: -; abundance: many; CDR3nt: TGTGCCAGCAGCTCGGCCCTCGGGTATAGCAATCAGCCCCAGCATTTT; CDR3aa: CASSSALGYSNQPQHF
j_gene: TRBJ2-7; v_gene: TRBV6-2/TRBV6-3; d_gene: -; abundance: many; CDR3nt: TGTGCCAGCAGTGACAGTTTATCATACGAGCAGTACTTC; CDR3aa: CASSDSLSYEQYF
j_gene: TRBJ2-1; v_gene: TRBV7-2; d_gene: -; abundance: many; CDR3nt: TGTGCCAGCAGCTTAACACAGGACTCCTACAATGAGCAGTTCTTC; CDR3aa: CASSLTQDSYNEQFF
j_gene: TRBJ1-4; v_gene: TRBV3-1; d_gene: -; abundance: -; CDR3nt: TGTGCCAGCAACCCGGGATTACCGGGTGAAAAACTGTTTTTT; CDR3aa: CASNPGLPGEKLFF
j_gene: TRBJ1-3; v_gene: TRBV5-1; d_gene: -; abundance: -; CDR3nt: TGCGCCAGCAGCTTGGCGGAATCCAGAAACACCATATATTTT; CDR3aa: CASSLAESRNTIYF
j_gene: TRBJ2-3; v_gene: TRBV12-3/TRBV12-4; d_gene: -; abundance: many; CDR3nt: TGTGCCAGCAGTCCCAAGGGCCTACCCACAGATACGCAGTATTTT; CDR3aa: CASSPKGLPTDTQYF
j_gene: TRBJ2-1; v_gene: TRBV14; d_gene: TRBD1; abundance: -; CDR3nt: TGTGCCAGCAGCCTGCCGGGACAGGGAGCTCTTACGCAGTTCTTC; CDR3aa: CASSLPGQGALTQFF
j_gene: TRBJ2-7; v_gene: TRBV14; d_gene: -; abundance: -; CDR3nt: TGTGCCTGCAGCCAAGACGGAACTACGAGGCAGTACTTC; CDR3aa: CACSQDGTTRQYF
j_gene: TRBJ2-5; v_gene: TRBV9; d_gene: TRBD1; abundance: few; CDR3nt: TGTGCCAGCAGCGTAGCGCAGGGGGAGCACCAAGAGACCCAGTACTTC; CDR3aa: CASSVAQGEHQETQYF
j_gene: TRBJ2-3; v_gene: TRBV2; d_gene: -; abundance: many; CDR3nt: TGTGCCAGCAACAACAGGCCTGACACAGATACGCAGTATTTT; CDR3aa: CASNNRPDTDTQYF
j_gene: TRBJ2-1; v_gene: TRBV6-2/TRBV6-3; d_gene: TRBD2; abundance: many; CDR3nt: TGTGCCAGCAGTCCCCAGACTAGCGGGGGGGCGAATGAGCAGTTCTTC; CDR3aa: CASSPQTSGGANEQFF
j_gene: TRBJ2-4; v_gene: TRBV6-2/TRBV6-3; d_gene: TRBD1; abundance: few; CDR3nt: TGTGCCAGCAGTTACTCGATCTCCGGGACAGGCTTGATTAAAGAAAACATTCAGTACTTC; CDR3aa: CASSYSISGTGLIKENIQYF
j_gene: TRBJ2-3; v_gene: TRBV7-2; d_gene: -; abundance: many; CDR3nt: TGTGCCAGCAGCTTAGCTCGCGGGGCCCTCACAGATACGCAGTATTTT; CDR3aa: CASSLARGALTDTQYF
j_gene: TRBJ2-7; v_gene: TRBV7-2; d_gene: -; abundance: -; CDR3nt: TGTGCCAGCAGCCACGGGCGAAATGCCGAGCGGTACTTC; CDR3aa: CASSHGRNAERYF
j_gene: TRBJ2-5; v_gene: TRBV5-1; d_gene: TRBD2; abundance: many; CDR3nt: TGCGCCAGCAGCTTGGGGACTAGCGGGGGCTGGGAGACCCAGTACTTC; CDR3aa: CASSLGTSGGWETQYF
j_gene: TRBJ2-7; v_gene: TRBV16; d_gene: TRBD1; abundance: many; CDR3nt: TGTGCCAGCAGCCAAGGGACAGGGGGCATCTACGAGCAGTACTTC; CDR3aa: CASSQGTGGIYEQYF
j_gene: TRBJ2-7; v_gene: TRBV7-2; d_gene: -; abundance: -; CDR3nt: TGTGCCAGCAGCTTAGATGAGCGGGTGGTCTACGAGCAGTACTTC; CDR3aa: CASSLDERVVYEQYF
j_gene: TRBJ1-5; v_gene: TRBV6-2/TRBV6-3; d_gene: -; abundance: few; CDR3nt: TGTGCCAGCAGTTACTCGATTAGGACGGGCAATCAGCCCCAGCATTTT; CDR3aa: CASSYSIRTGNQPQHF
j_gene: TRBJ2-4; v_gene: TRBV18; d_gene: TRBD1; abundance: -; CDR3nt: TGTGCCAGCTCTTCGGGCCGGACAGGGGTTGCGAAAAACATTCAGTACTTC; CDR3aa: CASSSGRTGVAKNIQYF
j_gene: TRBJ1-2; v_gene: TRBV6-6; d_gene: -; abundance: many; CDR3nt: TGTGCCAGCAGTTACGAGCAGGAGCATGGCTACACCTTC; CDR3aa: CASSYEQEHGYTF
j_gene: TRBJ2-2; v_gene: TRBV27; d_gene: TRBD1; abundance: -; CDR3nt: TGTGCCACCAGCAAGGCAGGGGGCGTCACCGGGGAGCTGTTTTTT; CDR3aa: CATSKAGGVTGELFF
j_gene: TRBJ2-2; v_gene: TRBV5-1; d_gene: -; abundance: -; CDR3nt: TGCGCCAGCAGCCCTCCCCTCCTGGGCCGCACCGGGGAGCTGTTTTTT; CDR3aa: CASSPPLLGRTGELFF
j_gene: TRBJ1-1; v_gene: TRBV12-3/TRBV12-4; d_gene: -; abundance: few; CDR3nt: TGTGCCAGCAGTCCCGGCTCAGCTTTCTTT; CDR3aa: CASSPGSAFF
j_gene: TRBJ2-7; v_gene: TRBV7-2; d_gene: TRBD1; abundance: few; CDR3nt: TGTGCCAGCAGATCCTTCGTGGGACAGGGGACTTACGAGCAGTACTTC; CDR3aa: CASRSFVGQGTYEQYF
j_gene: TRBJ1-2; v_gene: TRBV11-2; d_gene: -; abundance: -; CDR3nt: TGTGCCAGCAGCCAGGGCTCAGGGGACTATGGCTACACCTTC; CDR3aa: CASSQGSGDYGYTF
j_gene: TRBJ1-1; v_gene: TRBV30; d_gene: TRBD1; abundance: -; CDR3nt: TGTGCCTCGGCACCCAGGGGGGGGAACACTGAAGCTTTCTTT; CDR3aa: CASAPRGGNTEAFF
j_gene: TRBJ2-3; v_gene: TRBV20-1; d_gene: -; abundance: -; CDR3nt: TGCAGTGCTCAGGGGGGAGTGGGCACAGATACGCAGTATTTT; CDR3aa: CSAQGGVGTDTQYF
j_gene: TRBJ1-4; v_gene: TRBV4-2; d_gene: TRBD1; abundance: -; CDR3nt: TGTGCCAGCAGCCCAGTCGGGACAGGGAATGAAGAACTGTTTTTT; CDR3aa: CASSPVGTGNEELFF
j_gene: TRBJ2-1; v_gene: TRBV12-3/TRBV12-4; d_gene: TRBD2; abundance: -; CDR3nt: TGTGCCAGCAGTTTTAGGTCCCTCTCGGCGGGGGGTCTTACCTACAATGAGCAGTTCTTC; CDR3aa: CASSFRSLSAGGLTYNEQFF
j_gene: TRBJ2-3; v_gene: TRBV6-4; d_gene: -; abundance: many; CDR3nt: TGTGCCAGCAGTGAATGGGGTGGAAATACGCAGTATTTT; CDR3aa: CASSEWGGNTQYF
j_gene: TRBJ1-1; v_gene: TRBV20-1; d_gene: -; abundance: -; CDR3nt: TGCAGTGCTATGCAGGAGAACACTGAAGCTTTCTTT; CDR3aa: CSAMQENTEAFF
j_gene: TRBJ2-1; v_gene: TRBV10-1; d_gene: TRBD1; abundance: many; CDR3nt: TGCGCCAGCAGTGACGGACAGGGCAACTACAATGAGCAGTTCTTC; CDR3aa: CASSDGQGNYNEQFF
j_gene: TRBJ2-2; v_gene: TRBV29-1; d_gene: -; abundance: few; CDR3nt: TGCAGCGTGGGGGGGGGCTCGAACACCGGGGAGCTGTTTTTT; CDR3aa: CSVGGGSNTGELFF